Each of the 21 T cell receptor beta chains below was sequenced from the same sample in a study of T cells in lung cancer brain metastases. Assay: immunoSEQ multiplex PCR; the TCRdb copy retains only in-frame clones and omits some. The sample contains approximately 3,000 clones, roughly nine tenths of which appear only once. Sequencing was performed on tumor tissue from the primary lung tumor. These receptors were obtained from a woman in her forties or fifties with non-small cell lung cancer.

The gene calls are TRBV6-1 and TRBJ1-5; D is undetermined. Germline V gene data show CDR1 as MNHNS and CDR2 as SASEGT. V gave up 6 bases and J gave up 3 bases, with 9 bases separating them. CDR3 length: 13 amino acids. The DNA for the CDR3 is TGTGCCAGCAGGGCAATTTACAATCAGCCCCAGCATTTT. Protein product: CASRAIYNQPQHF.

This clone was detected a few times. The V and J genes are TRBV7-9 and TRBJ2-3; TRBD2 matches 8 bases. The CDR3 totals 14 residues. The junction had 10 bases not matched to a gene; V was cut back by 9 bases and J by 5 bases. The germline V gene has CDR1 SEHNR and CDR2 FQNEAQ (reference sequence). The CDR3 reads CASHFTGGGDTQYF. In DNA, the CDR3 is TGTGCCAGTCATTTTACCGGGGGGGGAGATACGCAGTATTTT.

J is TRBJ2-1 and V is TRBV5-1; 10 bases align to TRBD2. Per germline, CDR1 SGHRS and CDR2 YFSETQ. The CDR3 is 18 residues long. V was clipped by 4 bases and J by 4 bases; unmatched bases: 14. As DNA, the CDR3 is TGCGCCAGCAGCCCATACTCCCCTAGCGGGGGTACTTACAATGAGCAGTTCTTC. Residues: CASSPYSPSGGTYNEQFF.

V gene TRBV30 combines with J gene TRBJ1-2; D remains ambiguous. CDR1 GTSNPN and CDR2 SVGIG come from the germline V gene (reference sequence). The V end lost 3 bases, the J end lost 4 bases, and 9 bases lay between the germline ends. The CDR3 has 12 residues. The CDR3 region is CAWRGWAYGYTF. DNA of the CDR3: TGTGCCTGGAGGGGGTGGGCCTATGGCTACACCTTC.

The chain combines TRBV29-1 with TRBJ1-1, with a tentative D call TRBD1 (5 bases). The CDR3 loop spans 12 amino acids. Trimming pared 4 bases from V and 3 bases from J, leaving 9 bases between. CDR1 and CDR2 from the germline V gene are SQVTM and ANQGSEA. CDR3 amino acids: CSVAGGYTEAFF. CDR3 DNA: TGCAGCGTTGCCGGGGGTTACACTGAAGCTTTCTTT.

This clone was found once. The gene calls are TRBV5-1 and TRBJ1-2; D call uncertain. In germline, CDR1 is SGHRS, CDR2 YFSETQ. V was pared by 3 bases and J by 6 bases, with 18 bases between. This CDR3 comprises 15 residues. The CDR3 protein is CASSWALGEGDGYTF. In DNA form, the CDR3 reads TGCGCCAGCAGCTGGGCGCTTGGGGAGGGAGATGGCTACACCTTC.

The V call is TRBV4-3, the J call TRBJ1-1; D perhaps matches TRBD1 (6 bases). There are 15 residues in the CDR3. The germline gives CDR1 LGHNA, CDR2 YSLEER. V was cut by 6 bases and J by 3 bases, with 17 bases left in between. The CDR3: CASSLNHRADTEAFF. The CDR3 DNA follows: TGCGCCAGCAGTCTCAACCACAGGGCGGACACTGAAGCTTTCTTT.

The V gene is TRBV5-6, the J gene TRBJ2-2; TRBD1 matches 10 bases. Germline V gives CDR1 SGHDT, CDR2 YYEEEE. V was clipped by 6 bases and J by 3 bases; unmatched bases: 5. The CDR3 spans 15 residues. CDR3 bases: TGTGCCAGCAAGACAGGGGGCGTGGACACCGGGGAGCTGTTTTTT. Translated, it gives CASKTGGVDTGELFF.

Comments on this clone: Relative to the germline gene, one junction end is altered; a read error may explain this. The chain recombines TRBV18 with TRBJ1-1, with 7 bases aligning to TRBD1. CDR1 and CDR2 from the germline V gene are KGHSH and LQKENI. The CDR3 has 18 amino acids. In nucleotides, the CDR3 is TGTGCCAGCTTACCATCTTCCCCTAGGGGGCAGGGGGTATCCGAAGCTTTCTTT. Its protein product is CASLPSSPRGQGVSEAFF.

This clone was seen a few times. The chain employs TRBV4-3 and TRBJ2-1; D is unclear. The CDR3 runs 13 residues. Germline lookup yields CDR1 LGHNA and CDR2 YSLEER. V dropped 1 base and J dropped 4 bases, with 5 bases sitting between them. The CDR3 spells CASSQGGYNEQFF. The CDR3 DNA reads TGCGCCAGCAGCCAAGGGGGATACAATGAGCAGTTCTTC.

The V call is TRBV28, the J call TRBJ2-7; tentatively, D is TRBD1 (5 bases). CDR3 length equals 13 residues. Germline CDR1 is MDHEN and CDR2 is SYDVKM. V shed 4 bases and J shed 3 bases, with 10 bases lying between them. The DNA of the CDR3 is TGTGCCAGCAGTTCCTTGACAGTCTACGAGCAGTACTTC. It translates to CASSSLTVYEQYF.

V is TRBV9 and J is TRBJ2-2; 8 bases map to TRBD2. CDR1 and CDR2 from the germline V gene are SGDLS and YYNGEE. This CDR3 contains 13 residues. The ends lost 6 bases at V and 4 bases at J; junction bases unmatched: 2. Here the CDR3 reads CASTGGVTGELFF. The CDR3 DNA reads TGTGCCAGCACCGGGGGGGTCACCGGGGAGCTGTTTTTT.

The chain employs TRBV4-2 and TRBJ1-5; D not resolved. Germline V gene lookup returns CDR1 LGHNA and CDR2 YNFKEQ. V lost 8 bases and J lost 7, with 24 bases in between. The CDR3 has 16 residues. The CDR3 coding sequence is TGTGCCAGCTCCCCTCTCGGACCGGGCCGGGGACAGCCCCAGCATTTT. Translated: CASSPLGPGRGQPQHF.

This chain's CDR3 is CASSLVGVGNSPLHF. The CDR3 DNA is TGCGCCAGCAGCTTGGTAGGGGTTGGGAATTCACCCCTCCACTTT. The gene calls are TRBV5-1 and TRBJ1-6, with D possibly being TRBD1 (5 bases). Between the trimmed V and J ends, which lost 0 bases and 7 bases, there was a span of 11 bases. CDR3 length: 15 residues. Germline V CDR1 and CDR2: SGHRS, YFSETQ.

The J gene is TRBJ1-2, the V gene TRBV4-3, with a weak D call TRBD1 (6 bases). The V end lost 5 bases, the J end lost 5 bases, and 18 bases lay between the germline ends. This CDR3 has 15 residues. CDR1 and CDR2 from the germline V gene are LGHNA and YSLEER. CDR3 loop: CASSTWTVPLYGYTF. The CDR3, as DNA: TGCGCCAGCAGCACTTGGACAGTTCCGTTATATGGCTACACCTTC.

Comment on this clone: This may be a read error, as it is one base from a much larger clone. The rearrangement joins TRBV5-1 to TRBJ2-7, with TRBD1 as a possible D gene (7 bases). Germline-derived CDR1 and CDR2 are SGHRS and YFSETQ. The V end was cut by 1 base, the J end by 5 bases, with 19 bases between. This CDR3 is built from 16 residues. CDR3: CASSLTGEDSRNEQYF. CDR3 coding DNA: TGCGCCAGCAGCTTGACAGGGGAGGACAGCCGAAACGAGCAGTACTTC.

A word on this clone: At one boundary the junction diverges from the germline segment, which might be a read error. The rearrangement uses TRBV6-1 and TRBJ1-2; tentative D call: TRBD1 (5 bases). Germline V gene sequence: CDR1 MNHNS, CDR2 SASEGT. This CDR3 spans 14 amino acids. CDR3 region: CASSEELGRLSYIF. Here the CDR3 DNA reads TGTGCCAGCAGTGAAGAGCTGGGGCGCTTGAGCTACATCTTC.

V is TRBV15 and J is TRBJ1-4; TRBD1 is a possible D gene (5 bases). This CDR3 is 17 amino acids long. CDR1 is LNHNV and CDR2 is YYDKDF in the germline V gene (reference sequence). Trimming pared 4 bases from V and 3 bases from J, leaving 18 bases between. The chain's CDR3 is CATSITQRGAANEKLFF. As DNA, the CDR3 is TGTGCCACCAGCATTACACAGCGTGGGGCGGCTAATGAAAAACTGTTTTTT.

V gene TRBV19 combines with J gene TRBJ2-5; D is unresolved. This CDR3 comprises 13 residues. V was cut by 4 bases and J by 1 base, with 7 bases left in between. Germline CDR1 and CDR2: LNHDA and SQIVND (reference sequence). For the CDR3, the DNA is TGTGCCAGTAGTACACGAGGCCAAGAGACCCAGTACTTC. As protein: CASSTRGQETQYF.

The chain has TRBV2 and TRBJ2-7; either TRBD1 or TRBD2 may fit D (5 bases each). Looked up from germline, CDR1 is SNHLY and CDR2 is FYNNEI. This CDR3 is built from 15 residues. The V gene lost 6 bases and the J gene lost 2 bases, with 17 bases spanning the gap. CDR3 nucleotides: TGTGCCAGCAGAGAATTGCGGGCAGGGACCTACGAGCAGTACTTC. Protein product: CASRELRAGTYEQYF.

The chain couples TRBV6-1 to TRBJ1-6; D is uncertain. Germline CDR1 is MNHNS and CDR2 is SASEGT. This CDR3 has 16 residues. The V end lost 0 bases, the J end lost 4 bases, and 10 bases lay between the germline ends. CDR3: CASSEAGWEYNSPLHF. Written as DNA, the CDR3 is TGTGCCAGCAGTGAAGCGGGTTGGGAATATAATTCACCCCTCCACTTT.